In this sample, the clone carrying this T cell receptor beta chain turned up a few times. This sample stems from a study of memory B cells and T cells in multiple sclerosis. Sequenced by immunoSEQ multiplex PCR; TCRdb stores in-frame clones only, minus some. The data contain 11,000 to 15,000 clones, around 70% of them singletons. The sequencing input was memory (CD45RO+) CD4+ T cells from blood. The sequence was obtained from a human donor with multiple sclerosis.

The CDR3 bases are TGTGCCAGCAGCCAAGAGAGGACTAGCGGGAGCAATGAGCAGTTCTTC. Translating gives CASSQERTSGSNEQFF. The V and J genes are TRBV14 and TRBJ2-1, with 13 bases fitting TRBD2. This CDR3 has 16 residues. From germline, CDR1 is SGHDN and CDR2 FVKESK. Trimming took 0 bases from V and 6 from J; bases not matched to a gene: 2.